This T cell receptor (beta chain) was recorded in a study of graft-versus-host responses after intestinal transplantation. Whole-study context: Every recipient underwent anti-thymocyte globulin induction, then tacrolimus and steroids for two to three years. Findings and caveats of the study: Detection of GvH clones occurred in recipient marrow, and some had their first appearance in ileum or blood.

Notes on this clone: What it binds is unknown.

Only in-frame clones appear in the TCRdb table, and some are missing; sequencing was by immunoSEQ multiplex PCR. In the table there are about 100,000 clones, about 88% of which are singletons. V lost 2 bases and J lost 5; bases outside the gene matches: 12. Germline values: CDR1 GTSNPN, CDR2 SVGIG (reference sequence). This CDR3 region has 17 residues. Here the sequenced sample was unstimulated CD4+ T cells sorted from spleen or lymph node cells, taken before transplant. This receptor was obtained from a human donor who was the organ donor for an intestinal transplant. This chain joins TRBV30 and TRBJ2-2, with 9 bases fitting TRBD2. CDR3 in amino acids: CAWSSSGGLAGTGELFF. The CDR3 DNA follows: TGTGCCTGGAGTTCCTCGGGGGGACTAGCTGGTACCGGGGAGCTGTTTTTT.